This TCR beta chain was documented in a study of T-cell reconstitution after alpha-beta-depleted transplantation in children. This clonotype showed up many times. The antigen is undetermined. Unique molecular identifiers were used in preparing the TCRbeta library. Each CDR3 protein is one row after TCRdb ran MiXCR on the PCR reads. The data contain about 250,000 distinct CDR3 sequences, approximately 24% of them singletons. General study points: After one year, T-cell counts and TCRbeta diversity mostly came from new T cells. Surviving recipient T cells and intrathymic progenitors accounted for some patients' high TCRbeta diversity at day 60. There were reportedly several hundred expanded graft clones from which alpha-beta T cells came about two months after transplant.

This CDR3 has 16 amino acids. V dropped 4 bases and J dropped 0 bases, with 13 bases sitting between them. Germline CDR1 and CDR2: KGHDR and SFDVKD. The J gene is TRBJ2-3, the V gene TRBV24-1, with D uncertain. The clonotype was recovered from a female patient between 2 and 10 years old who had a stem cell transplant for congenital amegakaryocytic thrombocytopenia, so the T cells may come from the graft donor. The sequencing used PBMCs, mostly from graft donor cells, collected 360 days after TCRalphabeta/CD19-depleted stem cell transplant. In nucleotides, the CDR3 is TGTGCCACCAGTGACCCGAACGGGTTTAGCACAGATACGCAGTATTTT. Residues: CATSDPNGFSTDTQYF.